Following are 5 T cell receptor beta chains from one sample sequenced in a study of T cell repertoires in cytomegalovirus infection. MiXCR, applied by TCRdb to the reads, yields one record per CDR3 protein. The sample records around 74,000 distinct CDR3 sequences, roughly 3.6% being singletons. The sequencing sample was made of PBMCs. Receptors were obtained from a human donor in good health (CMV status not recorded). Some clones in this sample may be carry-over from other donors' samples.

This clonotype was recorded at least ten times. J is TRBJ2-1 and V is TRBV7-3, with 9 positions matching TRBD1. The trim removed 4 bases at V and 1 base at J, leaving 2 bases unmatched. The CDR3 has 15 residues. Per germline, CDR1 SGHTA and CDR2 FQGTGA. The CDR3 reads CASSSDRGSYNEQFF. The CDR3 DNA follows: TGTGCCAGCAGCTCCGACAGGGGGTCCTACAATGAGCAGTTCTTC. The full variable domain, completed using reference TRBV7-3 and TRBJ2-1, is GAGVSQTPSNKVTEKGKYVELRCDPISGHTALYWYRQSLGQGPEFLIYFQGTGAADDSGLPNDRFFAVRPEGSVSTLKIQRTERGDSAVYLCASSSDRGSYNEQFFGPGTRLTVL.

This clonotype was counted ten times or more. The rearrangement joins TRBV7-9 to TRBJ1-4, with D uncertain. Germline V lookup: CDR1 SEHNR, CDR2 FQNEAQ (reference sequence). The CDR3 is 14 amino acids. Trimming removed 10 bases at V and 5 bases at J, with 17 bases between. In DNA form, the CDR3 reads TGTGCCACCGAGACTTGGCAGACAAATGAAAAACTGTTTTTT. It specifies CATETWQTNEKLFF.

This clonotype came up many times. The chain combines TRBV12-3 or TRBV12-4 with TRBJ2-7; 8 bases are shared with TRBD2. CDR3 size: 15 residues. Germline trimming cut 7 bases from V and 2 bases from J; bases unmatched to any gene: 10. This CDR3 is CASTLAGSLPYEQYF. CDR3 sequence (DNA): TGTGCCAGCACCTTAGCGGGGAGCCTACCCTACGAGCAGTACTTC.

This clonotype occurred many times. The chain employs TRBV6-4 and TRBJ2-1; 8 positions match TRBD1. The CDR3 is 14 amino acids. CDR1 and CDR2 from the germline V gene are MRHNA and SNTAGT. Unmatched junction bases numbered 8, after V lost 5 bases and J lost 8 bases. Here the CDR3 reads CASSFDRGGDEQFF. CDR3 nucleotide sequence: TGTGCCAGCAGTTTTGACAGGGGAGGAGATGAGCAGTTCTTC.

This clonotype was recorded at least ten times. The genes are TRBV5-4 and TRBJ1-1; D gene uncertain. Germline V gene sequence: CDR1 SGHNT, CDR2 YYREEE (reference sequence). The V gene lost 0 bases and the J gene lost 2 bases, with 11 bases spanning the gap. The CDR3 runs to 15 residues. The CDR3 is CASSLASGRNTEAFF. As DNA, the CDR3 is TGTGCCAGCAGCTTGGCTTCAGGTCGTAACACTGAAGCTTTCTTT.